The TCR beta chain described here comes from a study of blood T cell repertoires in COVID-19. Germline V lookup: CDR1 SGHRS, CDR2 YFSETQ. Trimming removed 2 bases at V and 7 bases at J, with 10 bases between. The CDR3 consists of 13 residues. The repertoire was sequenced with immunoSEQ multiplex PCR; TCRdb's copy has only in-frame clones and lacks some. The table has more than 100,000 clones, more than 70% seen once. The TCR originated in a man aged 60 to 69 with acute or convalescent COVID-19. Sequencing used peripheral blood. This sequence joins TRBV5-1 and TRBJ2-1, with D possibly being TRBD1 (6 bases). This chain's CDR3 is CASSLQGSNEQFF. Here the CDR3 DNA reads TGCGCCAGCAGCTTACAGGGTTCGAATGAGCAGTTCTTC.